Detailed here is one T cell receptor beta chain. The germline V gene encodes CDR1 SGHDT and CDR2 YYEEEE. This CDR3 spans 18 amino acids. V shed 3 bases, J shed 0 bases, and the junction held 8 bases outside the gene matches. This entry belongs to a study of cytomegalovirus exposure and HLA in healthy donors. The study ran its PCR with 60 Vbeta and 13 Jbeta primers. In the original workflow: Later analysis identified approximately 80 million unique TCR beta chains, about 12 million shared. Libraries were prepared by immunoSEQ multiplex PCR; TCRdb keeps only in-frame clonotypes and omits some of them. That table gives V, J and clone size, and the DNA gave D and trimming. This table holds about 200,000 clones, 79% found once.

The receptor was derived from a girl aged 10 to 17 in good health and CMV-seropositive. This sequence joins TRBV5-6 and TRBJ2-2; 10 nucleotides line up with TRBD2. Input material: PBMCs. Here the CDR3 DNA reads TGTGCCAGCAGCTCCCGGGTAGCGGGAGGCGCGAACACCGGGGAGCTGTTTTTT. Translating it yields CASSSRVAGGANTGELFF.